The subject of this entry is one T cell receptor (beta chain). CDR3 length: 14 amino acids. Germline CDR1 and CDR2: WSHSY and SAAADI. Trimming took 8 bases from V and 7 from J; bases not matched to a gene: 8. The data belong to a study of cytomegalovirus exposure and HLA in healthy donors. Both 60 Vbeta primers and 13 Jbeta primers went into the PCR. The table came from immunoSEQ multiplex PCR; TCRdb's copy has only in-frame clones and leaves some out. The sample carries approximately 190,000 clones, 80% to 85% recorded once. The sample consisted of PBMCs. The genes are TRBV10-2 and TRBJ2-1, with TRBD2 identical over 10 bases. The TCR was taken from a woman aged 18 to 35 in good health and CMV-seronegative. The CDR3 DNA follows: TGCGCCAGCCAAGCTAGCGGGAGTGGTAATGAGCAGTTCTTC. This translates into CASQASGSGNEQFF.